The 10 T cell receptor beta chains below were found in one sample sequenced in a study of T-cell memory formation after mild COVID-19. TCRdb re-analysed the 5' RACE reads in MiXCR, keeping a single row per CDR3 protein. The repertoire has some 310,000 distinct CDR3 sequences, 20% to 25% of them found once; the top ten carry roughly a fifth. Sequenced: PBMCs or a T cell subset sorted from them (not recorded which). Receptors were obtained from a man aged 18-30 years who had mild COVID-19 (a few samples of this study predate the infection). Cell type and time point are not known.

The chain links TRBV29-1 to TRBJ2-5; 7 nucleotides line up with TRBD1. Germline V CDR1 and CDR2: SQVTM, ANQGSEA. Trimming cost V 6 bases and J 4 bases; bases outside gene matches: 11. The CDR3 runs to 14 residues. CDR3 DNA sequence: TGCAGCGTCCCGACAGGGTCCGTAGCAGAGACCCAGTACTTC. Amino acids: CSVPTGSVAETQYF.

The chain employs TRBV7-2 and TRBJ2-2, with D tentatively TRBD2 (6 bases). CDR1 is SGHTA, CDR2 FQGNSA, per germline. V lost 7 bases, J lost 4 bases, and 13 bases lay in between. The CDR3 spans 14 residues. The CDR3 is CASTPGGSTGELFF. The CDR3 coding sequence is TGTGCCAGCACCCCAGGAGGGAGCACCGGGGAGCTGTTTTTT.

This clonotype was recorded a few times. This chain links TRBV21-1 with TRBJ1-1. TRBV21-1 is shown as a pseudogene. The length of the CDR3 is 16 residues. The DNA for the CDR3 is TGTGCCAGCAGCAAAAGGTTGGCGGATATGAACACTGAAGCTTTCTTT. Translating gives CASSKRLADMNTEAFF.

V usage is TRBV12-3 or TRBV12-4 and J usage is TRBJ2-3, with a possible D match to TRBD2 (5 bases). The CDR3 covers 14 residues. Trimming removed 7 bases at V and 0 bases at J, with 11 bases between. CDR3 nucleotide sequence: TGTGCCAGCACCCCACGGAGGAGCACAGATACGCAGTATTTT. Amino acid sequence: CASTPRRSTDTQYF.

The chain recombines TRBV18 with TRBJ2-5; a possible D gene is TRBD2 (5 bases). Trimming left V 2 bases short and J 5 bases short, with 12 bases between. The germline CDR1 and CDR2 sequences are KGHSH and LQKENI. The length of the CDR3 is 14 residues. The CDR3 loop is CASSPGGLLETQYF. CDR3 sequence (DNA): TGTGCCAGCTCACCAGGTGGACTGCTGGAGACCCAGTACTTC.

This clonotype was counted only a few times. The chain couples TRBV11-2 to TRBJ1-1; D not resolved. V shed 5 bases and J shed 1 base, with 11 bases lying between them. CDR3 size: 14 residues. The germline V gene has CDR1 SGHAT and CDR2 FQNNGV. CDR3 amino acids: CASSVGGSNTEAFF. The CDR3 DNA sequence: TGTGCCAGCAGCGTCGGTGGATCGAACACTGAAGCTTTCTTT.

This clonotype was seen more than once but under ten times. This chain joins TRBV4-3 and TRBJ2-1; TRBD2 agrees at 11 bases. The germline CDR1 and CDR2 sequences are LGHNA and YSLEER. The CDR3 is 18 amino acids. The junction had 8 bases not matched to a gene; V was cut back by 0 bases and J by 4 bases. The CDR3, as DNA: TGCGCCAGCAGCCAAGATCAGATAGGGACTAGCGGTTACAATGAGCAGTTCTTC. Its translation: CASSQDQIGTSGYNEQFF.

This clonotype was seen at least ten times. The chain recombines TRBV7-9 with TRBJ1-1, with D perhaps matching TRBD1 (5 bases). The CDR3 extends over 13 amino acids. Trimming took 0 bases from V and 10 from J, leaving 12 bases between them. Germline V lookup: CDR1 SEHNR, CDR2 FQNEAQ (reference sequence). CDR3 nucleotides: TGTGCCAGCAGCTTAGCCGGGCAGGGAGGAGCTTTCTTT. Translation gives CASSLAGQGGAFF.

This chain uses TRBV4-1 with TRBJ2-3, with 11 positions matching TRBD2. V lost 3 bases, J lost 2 bases, and 7 bases stayed unmatched. The CDR3 is 17 amino acids. The V gene's germline CDR1 is MGHRA and CDR2 YSYEKL. This chain's CDR3 is CASSQVAGGLFTDTQYF. The CDR3 DNA reads as TGCGCCAGCAGCCAGGTAGCGGGGGGGCTGTTCACAGATACGCAGTATTTT.

This clonotype occurred a few times. DNA for the CDR3: TGTGCCAGCAGCTTTCCCGGGACGTTATATGGCTACACCTTC. Protein: CASSFPGTLYGYTF. The chain employs TRBV7-9 and TRBJ1-2; D is possibly TRBD1 (5 bases). This CDR3 region has 14 residues. Looked up from germline, CDR1 is SEHNR and CDR2 is FQNEAQ (reference sequence). V was pared by 3 bases and J by 5 bases, with 13 bases between.